The source of this T cell receptor (beta chain) is a study of OX40 agonist ivuxolimab in advanced cancers. V shed 5 bases, J shed 1 base, and the junction held 7 bases outside the gene matches. This CDR3 is built from 16 residues. In germline, CDR1 is LNHDA, CDR2 SQIVND (reference sequence). The method was immunoSEQ multiplex PCR; TCRdb's version includes in-frame clones alone and lacks a portion of them. This table holds approximately 25,000 clones, about three quarters found once. The sample in question was CD4+ or CD8+ T cells sorted from blood, obtained in a trial of the OX40 agonist ivuxolimab. V is TRBV19 and J is TRBJ1-5; 8 bases line up with TRBD1. This TCR derives from an adult with an advanced solid tumor such as melanoma, head and neck, liver or kidney cancer. The CDR3 coding sequence is TGTGCCAGTAGTTGGGGACAGGCCGAGAGCAATCAGCCCCAGCATTTT. This sequence encodes CASSWGQAESNQPQHF.